These 14 T cell receptor beta chains came from one sample sequenced in a study of blood T cell repertoires in COVID-19. Generated by immunoSEQ multiplex PCR, the TCRdb table keeps only in-frame clones and is missing some. The repertoire holds 250,000 or so clones, with around 90% as singletons. Sequenced material: peripheral blood. Receptor source: a young man with active or convalescent COVID-19.

The J gene is TRBJ1-2, the V gene TRBV3-1 (or the pseudogene TRBV3-2); TRBD1 matches 11 bases. The CDR3 sequence is 19 residues long. Trimming cost V 4 bases and J 4 bases; bases outside gene matches: 17. In germline, CDR1 is LGHDT, CDR2 YNNKEL (reference sequence). The CDR3 bases are TGTGCCAGCAGCCCCCGGACAGGGGGCGCGCTTGAGGTGTTCTATGGCTACACCTTC. Translated, it gives CASSPRTGGALEVFYGYTF.

The rearrangement links TRBV5-1 to TRBJ1-2; 7 bases are shared with TRBD1. V shed 0 bases and J 1 base; nucleotides not matched to a gene: 9. This CDR3 region has 17 residues. CDR1 is SGHRS, CDR2 YFSETQ, per germline. CDR3 in amino acids: CASSLVAGGILNYGYTF. The CDR3 DNA sequence: TGCGCCAGCAGCTTGGTGGCAGGGGGAATCCTTAACTATGGCTACACCTTC.

The rearrangement uses TRBV6-5 and TRBJ2-3, with D maybe TRBD1 (5 bases). CDR1 is MNHEY and CDR2 is SVGAGI in the germline V gene. CDR3 length: 12 amino acids. V lost 7 bases and J lost 4, with 9 bases in between. CDR3 coding DNA: TGTGCCAGCACGTGGGGCCCAGATACGCAGTATTTT. Translated: CASTWGPDTQYF.

This chain uses TRBV19 with TRBJ2-5; D possibly corresponds to TRBD1 (6 bases). Per germline, CDR1 LNHDA and CDR2 SQIVND (reference sequence). Trimming removed 3 bases from V and 2 bases from J, with 13 bases in between. The CDR3 totals 15 residues. CDR3 loop: CASSIGQNFQETQYF. The CDR3 bases are TGTGCCAGTAGTATCGGACAGAACTTTCAAGAGACCCAGTACTTC.

The V and J genes are TRBV5-1 and TRBJ1-5, with D unresolved. Trimming shortened V by 2 bases and J by 6 bases, and 15 bases separated the two germline ends. The CDR3 length is 15 residues. Germline V lookup: CDR1 SGHRS, CDR2 YFSETQ. Written as DNA, the CDR3 is TGCGCCAGCAGCTTCGACGCCCGAGGCAGTCAGCCCCAGCATTTT. Residues: CASSFDARGSQPQHF.

The chain has TRBV11-2 and TRBJ2-7, with 10 bases lining up with TRBD2. Germline-derived CDR1 and CDR2 are SGHAT and FQNNGV. V lost 3 bases, J lost 6 bases, and 5 bases stayed unmatched. The CDR3 contains 14 residues. CDR3 sequence: CASSFLSGGGEQYF. The CDR3 DNA reads as TGTGCCAGCAGCTTCCTCAGCGGGGGGGGCGAGCAGTACTTC.

The chain combines TRBV2 with TRBJ1-5, with a tentative D call TRBD1 (6 bases). Germline assignment: CDR1 SNHLY and CDR2 FYNNEI. V was clipped by 6 bases and J by 4 bases, with 13 bases between them. The CDR3 extends over 14 amino acids. The CDR3: CASSADRRNQPQHF. Written as DNA, the CDR3 is TGTGCCAGCAGCGCTGACAGGAGAAATCAGCCCCAGCATTTT.

The chain employs TRBV2 and TRBJ2-7, with D perhaps TRBD1 (5 bases). The germline CDR1 and CDR2 sequences are SNHLY and FYNNEI. The CDR3 sequence is 14 residues long. V lost 7 bases and J lost 4, with 17 bases in between. Here the CDR3 DNA reads TGTGCCAGCAATCTGGGCAGGGTAAAATACGAGCAGTACTTC. Amino acid sequence: CASNLGRVKYEQYF.

This chain connects TRBV27 to TRBJ2-4; 8 bases are shared with TRBD1. CDR1 and CDR2 (germline): MNHEY, SMNVEV (reference sequence). The CDR3 length is 16 residues. The J segment lost 3 bases and the V segment lost 5 bases, leaving 9 bases of the junction unmatched. The CDR3 DNA reads TGTGCCAGCAGTCCACACCAGGGGGCAAGCAAAAACATTCAGTACTTC. Its protein product is CASSPHQGASKNIQYF.

The chain uses TRBV4-1 and TRBJ1-3; maybe TRBD1 (6 bases). The CDR3 sequence is 16 residues long. Per the germline V gene, CDR1 is MGHRA and CDR2 is YSYEKL. Trimming shortened V by 7 bases and J by 4 bases, and 20 bases separated the two germline ends. In DNA form, the CDR3 reads TGCGCCAGCACTTTAAGCCAGGGGATATCCGGAAACACCATATATTTT. It yields the protein CASTLSQGISGNTIYF.

The V and J genes are TRBV28 and TRBJ1-2; 8 bases are shared with TRBD1. From germline, CDR1 is MDHEN and CDR2 SYDVKM. With V trimmed by 5 bases and J by 6 bases, 11 bases remained unmatched. This CDR3 region has 15 residues. CDR3 nucleotide sequence: TGTGCCAGCAGTATCTCCCGACAGGGGAGAAATGGCTACACCTTC. It encodes CASSISRQGRNGYTF.

This chain connects TRBV7-3 to TRBJ2-1, with 8 bases that match TRBD2. This CDR3 has 15 amino acids. V shed 2 bases, J shed 7 bases, and the junction held 7 bases outside the gene matches. Looked up from germline, CDR1 is SGHTA and CDR2 is FQGTGA. The CDR3 is CASSLAGTSHNEQFF. CDR3 bases: TGTGCCAGCAGCTTAGCCGGGACTAGTCATAATGAGCAGTTCTTC.

This clone was recorded only once. The J gene is TRBJ2-7, the V gene TRBV5-1; 7 bases fit TRBD1. The length of the CDR3 is 16 residues. V trimming: 3 bases; J trimming: 2 bases; junction bases outside the gene matches: 11. The germline gives CDR1 SGHRS, CDR2 YFSETQ. CDR3 region: CASSYKMSGTAYEQYF. Written as DNA, the CDR3 is TGCGCCAGCAGCTACAAGATGTCCGGGACAGCCTACGAGCAGTACTTC.

The chain recombines TRBV30 with TRBJ2-5; TRBD2 agrees at 16 bases. Trimming took 3 bases from V and 5 from J; bases not matched to a gene: 21. Germline assignment: CDR1 GTSNPN and CDR2 SVGIG (reference sequence). This CDR3 spans 21 amino acids. CDR3 sequence: CAWSDFLTPGTSGGARETQYF. CDR3 nucleotide sequence: TGTGCCTGGAGCGACTTTTTAACACCCGGGACTAGCGGGGGGGCCCGGGAGACCCAGTACTTC.